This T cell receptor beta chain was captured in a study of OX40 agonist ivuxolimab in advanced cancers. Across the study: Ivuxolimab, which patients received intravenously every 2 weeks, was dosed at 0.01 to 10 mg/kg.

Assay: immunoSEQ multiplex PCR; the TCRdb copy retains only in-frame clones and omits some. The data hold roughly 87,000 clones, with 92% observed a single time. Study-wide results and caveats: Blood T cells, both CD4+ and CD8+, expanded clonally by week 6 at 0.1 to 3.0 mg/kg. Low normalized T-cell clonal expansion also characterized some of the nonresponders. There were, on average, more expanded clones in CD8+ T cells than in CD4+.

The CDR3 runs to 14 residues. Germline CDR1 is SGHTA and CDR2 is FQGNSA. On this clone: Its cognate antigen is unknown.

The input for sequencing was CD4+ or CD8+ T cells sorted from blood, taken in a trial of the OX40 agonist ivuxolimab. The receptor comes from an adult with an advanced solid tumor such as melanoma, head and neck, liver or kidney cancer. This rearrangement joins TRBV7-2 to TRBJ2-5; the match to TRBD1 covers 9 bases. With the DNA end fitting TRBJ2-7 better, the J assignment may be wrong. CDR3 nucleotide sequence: TGTGCCAGCAGCTCGGGACAGGGAGGCTACGAGCAGTACTTC. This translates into CASSSGQGGYEQYF.